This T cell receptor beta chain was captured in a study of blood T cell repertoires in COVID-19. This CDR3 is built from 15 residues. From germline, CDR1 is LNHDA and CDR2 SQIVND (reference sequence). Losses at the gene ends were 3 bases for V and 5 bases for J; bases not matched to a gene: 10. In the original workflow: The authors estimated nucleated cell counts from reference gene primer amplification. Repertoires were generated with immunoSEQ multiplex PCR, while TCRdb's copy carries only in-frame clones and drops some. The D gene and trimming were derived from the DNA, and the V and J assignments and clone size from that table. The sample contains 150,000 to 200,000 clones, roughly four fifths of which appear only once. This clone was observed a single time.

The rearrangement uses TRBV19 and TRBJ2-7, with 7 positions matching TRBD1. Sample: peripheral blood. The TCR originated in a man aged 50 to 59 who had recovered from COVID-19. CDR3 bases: TGTGCCAGTAGTATTAGACAGGGTAGTAGCGACGAGCAGTACTTC. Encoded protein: CASSIRQGSSDEQYF. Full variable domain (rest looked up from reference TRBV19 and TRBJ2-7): DGGITQSPKYLFRKEGQNVTLSCEQNLNHDAMYWYRQDPGQGLRLIYYSQIVNDFQKGDIAEGYSVSREKKESFPLTVTSAQKNPTAFYLCASSIRQGSSDEQYFGPGTRLTVT.